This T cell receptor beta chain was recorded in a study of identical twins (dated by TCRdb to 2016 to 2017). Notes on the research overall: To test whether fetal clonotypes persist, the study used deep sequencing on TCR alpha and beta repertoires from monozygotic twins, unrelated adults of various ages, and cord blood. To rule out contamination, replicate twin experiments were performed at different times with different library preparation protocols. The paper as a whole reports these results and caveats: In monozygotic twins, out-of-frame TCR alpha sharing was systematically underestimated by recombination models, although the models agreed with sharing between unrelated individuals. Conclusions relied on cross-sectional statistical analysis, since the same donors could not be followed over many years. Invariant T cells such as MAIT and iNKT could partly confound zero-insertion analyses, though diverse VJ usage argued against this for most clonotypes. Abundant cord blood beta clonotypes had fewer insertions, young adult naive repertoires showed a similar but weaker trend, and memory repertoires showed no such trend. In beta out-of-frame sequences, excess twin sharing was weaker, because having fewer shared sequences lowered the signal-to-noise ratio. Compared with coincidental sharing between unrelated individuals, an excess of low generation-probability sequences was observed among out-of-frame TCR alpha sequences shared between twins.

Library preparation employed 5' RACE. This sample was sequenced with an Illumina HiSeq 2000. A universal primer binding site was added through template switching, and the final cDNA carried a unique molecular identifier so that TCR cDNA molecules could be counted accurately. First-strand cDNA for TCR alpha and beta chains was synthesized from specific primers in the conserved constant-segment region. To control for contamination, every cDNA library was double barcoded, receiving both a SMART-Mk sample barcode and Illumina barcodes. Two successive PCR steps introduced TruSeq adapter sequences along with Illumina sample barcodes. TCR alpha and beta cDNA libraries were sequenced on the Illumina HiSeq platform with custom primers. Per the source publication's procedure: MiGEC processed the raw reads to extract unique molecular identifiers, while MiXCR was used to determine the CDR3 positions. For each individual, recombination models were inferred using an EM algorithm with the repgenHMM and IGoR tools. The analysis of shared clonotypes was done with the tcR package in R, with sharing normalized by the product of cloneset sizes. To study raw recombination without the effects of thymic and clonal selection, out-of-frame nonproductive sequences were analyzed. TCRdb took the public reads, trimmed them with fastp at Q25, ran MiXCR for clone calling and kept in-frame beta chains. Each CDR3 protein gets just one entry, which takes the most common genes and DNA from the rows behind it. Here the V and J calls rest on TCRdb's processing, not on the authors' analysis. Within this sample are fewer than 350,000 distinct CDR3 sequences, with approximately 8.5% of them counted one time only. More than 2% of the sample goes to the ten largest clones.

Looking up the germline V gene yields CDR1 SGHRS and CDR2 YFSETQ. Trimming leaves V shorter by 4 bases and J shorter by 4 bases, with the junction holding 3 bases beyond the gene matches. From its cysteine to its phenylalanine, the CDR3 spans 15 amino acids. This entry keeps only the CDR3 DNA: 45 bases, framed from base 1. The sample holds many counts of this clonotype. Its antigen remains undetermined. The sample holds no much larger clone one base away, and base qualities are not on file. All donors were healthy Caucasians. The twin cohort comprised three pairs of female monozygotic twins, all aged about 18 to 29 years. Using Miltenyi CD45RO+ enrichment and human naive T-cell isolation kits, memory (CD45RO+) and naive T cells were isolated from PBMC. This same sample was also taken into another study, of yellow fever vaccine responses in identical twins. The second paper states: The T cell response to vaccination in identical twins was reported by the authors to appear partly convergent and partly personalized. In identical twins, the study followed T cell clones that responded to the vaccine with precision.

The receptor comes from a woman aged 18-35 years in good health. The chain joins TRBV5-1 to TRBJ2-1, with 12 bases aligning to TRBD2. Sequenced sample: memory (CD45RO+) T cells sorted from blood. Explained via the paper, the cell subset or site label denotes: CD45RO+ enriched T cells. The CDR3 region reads CASSHGTSGYNEQFF. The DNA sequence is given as TGCGCCAGCAGCCACGGGACTAGCGGGTACAATGAGCAGTTCTTC.